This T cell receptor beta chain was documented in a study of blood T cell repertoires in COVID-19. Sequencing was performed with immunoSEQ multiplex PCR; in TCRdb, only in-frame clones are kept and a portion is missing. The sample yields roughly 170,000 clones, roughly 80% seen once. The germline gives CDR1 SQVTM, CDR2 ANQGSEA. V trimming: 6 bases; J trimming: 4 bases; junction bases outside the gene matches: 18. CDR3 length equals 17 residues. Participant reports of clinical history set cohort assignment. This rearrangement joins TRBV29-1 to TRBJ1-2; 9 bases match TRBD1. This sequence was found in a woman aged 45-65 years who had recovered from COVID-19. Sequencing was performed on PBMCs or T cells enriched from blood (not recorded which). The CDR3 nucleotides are TGCAGCGTGACCGAATCGACAGGGGGGAGGAATCGCTATGGCTACACCTTC. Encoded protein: CSVTESTGGRNRYGYTF.